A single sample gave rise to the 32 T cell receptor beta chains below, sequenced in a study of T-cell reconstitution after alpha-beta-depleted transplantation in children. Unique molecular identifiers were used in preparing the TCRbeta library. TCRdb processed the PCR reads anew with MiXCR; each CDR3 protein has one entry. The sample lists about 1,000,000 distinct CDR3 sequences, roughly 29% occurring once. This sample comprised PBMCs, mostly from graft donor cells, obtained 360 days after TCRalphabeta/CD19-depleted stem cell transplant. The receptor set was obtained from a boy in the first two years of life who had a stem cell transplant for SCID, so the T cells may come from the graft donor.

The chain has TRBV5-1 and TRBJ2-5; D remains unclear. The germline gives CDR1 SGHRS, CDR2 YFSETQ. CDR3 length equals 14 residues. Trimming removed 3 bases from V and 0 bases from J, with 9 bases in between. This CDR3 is CASSSARYQETQYF. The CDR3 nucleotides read TGCGCCAGCAGCTCTGCTCGGTACCAAGAGACCCAGTACTTC.

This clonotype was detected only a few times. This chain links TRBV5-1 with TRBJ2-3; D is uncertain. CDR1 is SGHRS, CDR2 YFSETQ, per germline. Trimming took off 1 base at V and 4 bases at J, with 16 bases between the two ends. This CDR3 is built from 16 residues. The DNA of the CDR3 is TGCGCCAGCAGCTTGATGGCGATTATGAGAGCAGATACGCAGTATTTT. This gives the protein CASSLMAIMRADTQYF. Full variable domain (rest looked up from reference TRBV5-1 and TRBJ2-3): KAGVTQTPRYLIKTRGQQVTLSCSPISGHRSVSWYQQTPGQGLQFLFEYFSETQRNKGNFPGRFSGRQFSNSRSEMNVSTLELGDSALYLCASSLMAIMRADTQYFGPGTRLTVL.

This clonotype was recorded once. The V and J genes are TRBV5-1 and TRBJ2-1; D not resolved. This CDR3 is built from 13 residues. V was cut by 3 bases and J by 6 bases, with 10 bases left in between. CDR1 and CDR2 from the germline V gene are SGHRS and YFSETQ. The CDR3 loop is CASSSPSLNEQFF. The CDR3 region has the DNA TGCGCCAGCAGCTCCCCCAGCCTCAATGAGCAGTTCTTC. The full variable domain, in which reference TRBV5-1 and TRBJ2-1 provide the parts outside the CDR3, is KAGVTQTPRYLIKTRGQQVTLSCSPISGHRSVSWYQQTPGQGLQFLFEYFSETQRNKGNFPGRFSGRQFSNSRSEMNVSTLELGDSALYLCASSSPSLNEQFFGPGTRLTVL.

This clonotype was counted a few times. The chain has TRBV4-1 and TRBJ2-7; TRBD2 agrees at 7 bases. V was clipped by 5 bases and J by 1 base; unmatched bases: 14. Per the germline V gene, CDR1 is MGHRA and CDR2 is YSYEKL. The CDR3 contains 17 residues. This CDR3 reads CASSLRSGGKESYEQYF. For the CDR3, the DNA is TGCGCCAGCAGCTTGAGGTCGGGGGGTAAAGAATCCTACGAGCAGTACTTC.

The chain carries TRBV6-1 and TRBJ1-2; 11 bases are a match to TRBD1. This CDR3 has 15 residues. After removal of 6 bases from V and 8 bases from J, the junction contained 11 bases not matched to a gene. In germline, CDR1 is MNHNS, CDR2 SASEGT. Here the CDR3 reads CASRPWTGGNWGYTF. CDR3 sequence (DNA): TGTGCCAGCAGACCTTGGACAGGGGGCAATTGGGGCTACACCTTC.

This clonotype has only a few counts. DNA for the CDR3: TGTGCCAGCAGCCGGGACAGGGGGCGAAATCGTGAAGCTTTCTTT. Protein: CASSRDRGRNREAFF. The chain links TRBV7-2 to TRBJ1-1; 12 nucleotides align to TRBD1. The CDR3 extends over 15 amino acids. The germline CDR1 and CDR2 sequences are SGHTA and FQGNSA. V shed 5 bases, J shed 7 bases, and the junction held 8 bases outside the gene matches.

The CDR3 DNA sequence: TGCAGTGCTAGCCAATCGGGCCACACCGGGGAGCTGTTTTTT. It encodes CSASQSGHTGELFF. The genes are TRBV20-1 and TRBJ2-2, with D unclear. V lost 3 bases and J 3 bases, leaving 11 bases between the germline ends. Germline loops: CDR1 DFQATT, CDR2 SNEGSKA (reference sequence). The CDR3 is 14 residues long.

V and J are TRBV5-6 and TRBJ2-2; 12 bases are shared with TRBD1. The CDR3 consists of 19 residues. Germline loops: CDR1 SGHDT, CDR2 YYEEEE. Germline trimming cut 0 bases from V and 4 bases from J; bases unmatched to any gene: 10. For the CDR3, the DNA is TGTGCCAGCAGCTTGGTATGGGGACAGGGGGCGAGAGGCACCGGGGAGCTGTTTTTT. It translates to CASSLVWGQGARGTGELFF. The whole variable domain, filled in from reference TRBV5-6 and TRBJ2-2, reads DAGVTQSPTHLIKTRGQQVTLRCSPKSGHDTVSWYQQALGQGPQFIFQYYEEEERQRGNFPDRFSGHQFPNYSSELNVNALLLGDSALYLCASSLVWGQGARGTGELFFGEGSRLTVL.

CDR3: CSARTSVADTQYF. The CDR3 bases are TGCAGTGCTAGGACTAGCGTCGCAGATACGCAGTATTTT. V and J are TRBV20-1 and TRBJ2-3; 8 bases are a match to TRBD2. V trimming: 3 bases; J trimming: 4 bases; junction bases outside the gene matches: 3. This CDR3 has 13 residues. Germline V gene data show CDR1 as DFQATT and CDR2 as SNEGSKA (reference sequence).

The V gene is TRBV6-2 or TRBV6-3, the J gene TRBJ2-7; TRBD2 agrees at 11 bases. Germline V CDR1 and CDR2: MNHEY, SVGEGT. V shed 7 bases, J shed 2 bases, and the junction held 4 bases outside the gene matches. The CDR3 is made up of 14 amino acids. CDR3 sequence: CASNRLAGPYEQYF. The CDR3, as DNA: TGTGCCAGCAACCGACTAGCGGGGCCCTACGAGCAGTACTTC.

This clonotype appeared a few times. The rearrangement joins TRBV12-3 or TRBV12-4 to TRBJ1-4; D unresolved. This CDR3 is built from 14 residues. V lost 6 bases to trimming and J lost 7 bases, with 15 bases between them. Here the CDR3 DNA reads TGTGCCAGCAGCCCGACTAGCGGGCCTGAAAAACTGTTTTTT. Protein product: CASSPTSGPEKLFF.

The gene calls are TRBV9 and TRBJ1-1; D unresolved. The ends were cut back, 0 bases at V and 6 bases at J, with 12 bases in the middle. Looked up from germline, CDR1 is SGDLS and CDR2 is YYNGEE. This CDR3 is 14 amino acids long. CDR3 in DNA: TGTGCCAGCAGCGTAGGGACGTCCGGGGCTGAAGCTTTCTTT. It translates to CASSVGTSGAEAFF.

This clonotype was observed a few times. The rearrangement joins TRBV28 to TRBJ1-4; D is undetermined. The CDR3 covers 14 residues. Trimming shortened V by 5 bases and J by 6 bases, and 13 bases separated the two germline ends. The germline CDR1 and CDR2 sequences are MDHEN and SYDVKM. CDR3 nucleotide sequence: TGTGCCAGCAGTCCGTCACTCCAATATGAAAAACTGTTTTTT. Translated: CASSPSLQYEKLFF.

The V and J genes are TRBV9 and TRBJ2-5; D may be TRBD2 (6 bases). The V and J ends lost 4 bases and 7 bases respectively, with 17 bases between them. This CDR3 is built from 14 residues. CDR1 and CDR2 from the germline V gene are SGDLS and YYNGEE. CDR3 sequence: CASSRMGTVGTQYF. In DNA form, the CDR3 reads TGTGCCAGCAGCCGGATGGGGACTGTCGGGACCCAGTACTTC.

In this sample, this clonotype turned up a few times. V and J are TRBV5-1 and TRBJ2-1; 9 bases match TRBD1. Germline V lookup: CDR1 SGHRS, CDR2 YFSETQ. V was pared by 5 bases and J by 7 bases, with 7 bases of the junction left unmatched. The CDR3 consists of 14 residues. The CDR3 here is CASRGGTGSNEQFF. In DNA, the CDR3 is TGCGCCAGCAGGGGCGGGACAGGGTCAAATGAGCAGTTCTTC.

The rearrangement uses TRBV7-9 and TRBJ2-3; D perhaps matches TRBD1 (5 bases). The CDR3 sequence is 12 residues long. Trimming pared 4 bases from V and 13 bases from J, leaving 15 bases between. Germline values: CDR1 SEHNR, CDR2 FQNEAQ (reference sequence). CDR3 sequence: CASSWGGRSEYF. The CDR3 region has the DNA TGTGCCAGCAGCTGGGGCGGTAGATCGGAGTATTTT.

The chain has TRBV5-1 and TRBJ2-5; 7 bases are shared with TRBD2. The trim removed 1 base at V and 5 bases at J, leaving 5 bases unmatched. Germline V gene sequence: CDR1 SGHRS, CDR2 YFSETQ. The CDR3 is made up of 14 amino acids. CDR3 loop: CASSLISGRETQYF. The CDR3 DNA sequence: TGCGCCAGCAGCTTGATATCCGGGAGGGAGACCCAGTACTTC.

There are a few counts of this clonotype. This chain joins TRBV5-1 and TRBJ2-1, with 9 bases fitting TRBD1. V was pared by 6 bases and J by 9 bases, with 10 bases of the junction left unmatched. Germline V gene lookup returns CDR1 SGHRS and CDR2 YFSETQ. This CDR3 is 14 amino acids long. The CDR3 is CASTPGTGIGEQFF. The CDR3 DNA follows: TGCGCCAGCACCCCCGGGACAGGGATCGGTGAGCAGTTCTTC.

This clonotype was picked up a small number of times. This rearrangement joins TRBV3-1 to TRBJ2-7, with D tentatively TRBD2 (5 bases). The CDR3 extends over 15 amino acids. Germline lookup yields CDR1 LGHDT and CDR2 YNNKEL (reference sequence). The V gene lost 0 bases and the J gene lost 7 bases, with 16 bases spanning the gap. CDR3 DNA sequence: TGTGCCAGCAGCCAAGATGAGGGCAGACCCTGGGAGCAGTACTTC. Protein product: CASSQDEGRPWEQYF.

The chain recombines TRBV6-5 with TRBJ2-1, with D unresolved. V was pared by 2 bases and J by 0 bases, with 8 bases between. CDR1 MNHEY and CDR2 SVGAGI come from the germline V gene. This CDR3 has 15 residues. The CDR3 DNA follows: TGTGCCAGCAGTTACGCGAGGAGCTCCTACAATGAGCAGTTCTTC. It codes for CASSYARSSYNEQFF.

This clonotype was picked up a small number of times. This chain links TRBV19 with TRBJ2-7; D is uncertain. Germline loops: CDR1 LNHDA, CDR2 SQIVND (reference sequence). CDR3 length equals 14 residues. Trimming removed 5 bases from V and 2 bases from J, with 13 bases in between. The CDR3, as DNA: TGTGCCAGTAGTCCCGCCGGGCCACCCTACGAGCAGTACTTC. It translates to CASSPAGPPYEQYF.

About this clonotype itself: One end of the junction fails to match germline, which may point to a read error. CDR3: CASGGAFGQRDF. The CDR3 DNA follows: TGTGCCAGCGGTGGGGCTTTTGGACAGCGAGATTTT. The rearrangement uses TRBV2 and TRBJ1-4, with D perhaps TRBD1 (6 bases). This CDR3 is 12 amino acids long. CDR1 SNHLY and CDR2 FYNNEI come from the germline V gene.

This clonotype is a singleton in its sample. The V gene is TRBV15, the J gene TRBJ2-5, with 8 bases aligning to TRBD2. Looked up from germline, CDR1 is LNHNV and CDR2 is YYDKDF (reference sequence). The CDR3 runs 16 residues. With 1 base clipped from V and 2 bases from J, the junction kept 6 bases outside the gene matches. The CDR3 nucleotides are TGTGCCACCAGCAGAGGGAGGACGGGGGGGCAAGAGACCCAGTACTTC. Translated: CATSRGRTGGQETQYF.

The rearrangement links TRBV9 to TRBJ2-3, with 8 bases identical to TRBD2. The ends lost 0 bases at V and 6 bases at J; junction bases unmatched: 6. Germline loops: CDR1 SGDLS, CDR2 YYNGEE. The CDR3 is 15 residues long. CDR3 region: CASSVDAGGADTQYF. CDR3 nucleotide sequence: TGTGCCAGCAGCGTAGACGCGGGGGGCGCGGATACGCAGTATTTT.

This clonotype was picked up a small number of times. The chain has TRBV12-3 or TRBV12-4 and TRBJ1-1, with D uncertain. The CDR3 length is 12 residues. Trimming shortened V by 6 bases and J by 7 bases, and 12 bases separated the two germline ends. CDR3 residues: CASSLRTGEAFF. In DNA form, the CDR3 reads TGTGCCAGCAGCCTCAGGACGGGTGAAGCTTTCTTT.

In DNA form, the CDR3 reads TGCGCCAGCAGTCCCGGGACAGGGGATGCTCCCCAGCATTTT. Protein sequence: CASSPGTGDAPQHF. The chain uses TRBV5-1 and TRBJ1-5, with 10 nucleotides matching TRBD1. The CDR3 is 14 residues long. J gave up 10 bases and V 5 bases, and 9 bases lay outside the gene matches. The germline V gene has CDR1 SGHRS and CDR2 YFSETQ.

The CDR3 here is CSAPSGTMNEQYF. The CDR3 region has the DNA TGCAGTGCCCCATCCGGGACTATGAACGAGCAGTACTTC. V gene TRBV20-1 combines with J gene TRBJ2-7; 7 nucleotides agree with TRBD2. Germline V CDR1 and CDR2: DFQATT, SNEGSKA (reference sequence). The CDR3 sequence is 13 residues long. The V gene end was trimmed by 6 bases and the J gene end by 5 bases; junction bases not matched to a gene: 10.

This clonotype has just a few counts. Here the CDR3 reads CSARQGAAGANVLTF. In DNA, the CDR3 is TGCAGTGCTAGACAGGGGGCGGCTGGGGCCAACGTCCTGACTTTC. The genes are TRBV20-1 and TRBJ2-6; 8 positions agree with TRBD1. The germline V gene has CDR1 DFQATT and CDR2 SNEGSKA (reference sequence). This CDR3 is 15 amino acids long. V lost 2 bases to trimming and J lost 2 bases; unmatched junction nucleotides: 2.

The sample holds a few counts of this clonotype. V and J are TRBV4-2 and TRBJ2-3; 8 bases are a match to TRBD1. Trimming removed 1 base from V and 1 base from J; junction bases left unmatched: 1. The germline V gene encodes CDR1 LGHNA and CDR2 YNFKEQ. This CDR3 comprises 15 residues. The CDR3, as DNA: TGTGCCAGCAGCCAAGGGGGACAGGGCACAGATACGCAGTATTTT. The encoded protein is CASSQGGQGTDTQYF.

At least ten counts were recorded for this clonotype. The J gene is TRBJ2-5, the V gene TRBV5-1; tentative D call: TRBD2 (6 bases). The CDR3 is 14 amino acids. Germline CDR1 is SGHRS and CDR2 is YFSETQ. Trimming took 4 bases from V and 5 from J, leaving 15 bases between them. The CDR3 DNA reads TGCGCCAGCAGCCTGGGGGGTCTAGCGGAGACCCAGTACTTC. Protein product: CASSLGGLAETQYF.

Here the CDR3 DNA reads TGCGCCAGCAGCCAAGATCCAGGCCTAAGCTCCTATAATTCACCCCTCCACTTT. It encodes CASSQDPGLSSYNSPLHF. The chain employs TRBV4-3 and TRBJ1-6; D is unresolved. The CDR3 totals 18 residues. Germline V gene sequence: CDR1 LGHNA, CDR2 YSLEER. Deletions cut 0 bases from V and 0 bases from J, with 12 bases between.

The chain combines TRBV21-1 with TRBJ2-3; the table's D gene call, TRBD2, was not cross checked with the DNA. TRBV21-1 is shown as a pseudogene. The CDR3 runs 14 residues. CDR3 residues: CASSKVRGTDTQYF. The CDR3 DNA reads TGTGCCAGCAGCAAAGTGAGGGGCACAGATACGCAGTATTTT.